A single sample gave rise to the 14 T cell receptor beta chains below, sequenced in a study of T cells in localized non-small cell lung cancer. The assay was immunoSEQ multiplex PCR, and TCRdb's table has in-frame clones only and misses some. Among roughly 89,000 clones listed, about nine tenths were seen once. The sequenced sample was PBMCs, obtained before any cancer treatment. These receptors all stem from a woman between 40 and 69 years old with stage II squamous cell lung carcinoma.

This clone was detected only once. The V and J genes are TRBV27 and TRBJ1-1, with a possible D match to TRBD1 (6 bases). Germline V lookup: CDR1 MNHEY, CDR2 SMNVEV (reference sequence). The CDR3 loop spans 13 amino acids. V shed 4 bases and J shed 8 bases, with 14 bases lying between them. CDR3 in DNA: TGTGCCAGCAGTTCAGGGGTGACAGGAGAAGCTTTCTTT. This codes for CASSSGVTGEAFF.

V gene TRBV30 combines with J gene TRBJ2-2; 8 bases are shared with TRBD1. Trimming cost V 2 bases and J 7 bases; bases outside gene matches: 9. Germline V CDR1 and CDR2: GTSNPN, SVGIG (reference sequence). The CDR3 is made up of 15 amino acids. For the CDR3, the DNA is TGTGCCTGGAGTCACTTGGACAGGGCGGGCGGGGAGCTGTTTTTT. Its protein is CAWSHLDRAGGELFF.

The V gene is TRBV5-4, the J gene TRBJ1-2, with 7 bases aligning to TRBD1. Germline V gives CDR1 SGHNT, CDR2 YYREEE (reference sequence). The V and J ends lost 4 bases and 4 bases, in that order; junction bases with no gene match: 7. The CDR3 spans 14 residues. The CDR3 DNA is TGTGCCAGCAGCCGTGGAGGGGGCATCTATGGCTACACCTTC. Its translation is CASSRGGGIYGYTF.

The chain is built from TRBV7-8 and TRBJ2-3; D is possibly TRBD2 (6 bases). CDR3 length: 13 amino acids. Germline V gene sequence: CDR1 SGHVS, CDR2 FQNEAQ. Trimming pared 6 bases from V and 1 base from J, leaving 8 bases between. The CDR3 protein is CASRPSGTDTQYF. CDR3 nucleotide sequence: TGTGCCAGCAGACCTAGCGGCACAGATACGCAGTATTTT. Full variable domain (rest looked up from reference TRBV7-8 and TRBJ2-3): GAGVSQSPRYKVAKRGQDVALRCDPISGHVSLFWYQQALGQGPEFLTYFQNEAQLDKSGLPSDRFFAERPEGSVSTLKIQRTQQEDSAVYLCASRPSGTDTQYFGPGTRLTVL.

This chain connects TRBV5-4 to TRBJ2-2, with a tentative D call TRBD2 (5 bases). V dropped 0 bases and J dropped 2 bases, with 8 bases sitting between them. Germline V gene sequence: CDR1 SGHNT, CDR2 YYREEE (reference sequence). This CDR3 region has 15 residues. In DNA form, the CDR3 reads TGTGCCAGCAGCTTGGTCGGGATTAACACCGGGGAGCTGTTTTTT. This codes for CASSLVGINTGELFF.

The V gene is TRBV6-1, the J gene TRBJ2-7, with D unclear. Germline V gene lookup returns CDR1 MNHNS and CDR2 SASEGT. The CDR3 length is 11 residues. Deletions cut 3 bases from V and 6 bases from J, with 6 bases between. CDR3: CASSDWGEQYF. CDR3 coding DNA: TGTGCCAGCAGTGACTGGGGCGAGCAGTACTTC.

The chain is built from TRBV19 and TRBJ1-1; 7 bases agree with TRBD1. Germline CDR1 LNHDA, CDR2 SQIVND (reference sequence). Unmatched junction bases numbered 7, after V lost 4 bases and J lost 5 bases. The CDR3 length is 14 residues. The CDR3 here is CASSSYDRATEAFF. CDR3 in DNA: TGTGCCAGTAGTAGTTACGACAGGGCAACTGAAGCTTTCTTT.

The rearrangement links TRBV7-9 to TRBJ1-1, with D perhaps TRBD1 (5 bases). Germline loops: CDR1 SEHNR, CDR2 FQNEAQ (reference sequence). V lost 5 bases and J 0 bases, leaving 13 bases between the germline ends. The CDR3 contains 15 residues. CDR3 region: CASSPTAGLNTEAFF. In nucleotides, the CDR3 is TGTGCCAGCAGCCCTACCGCAGGGTTGAACACTGAAGCTTTCTTT.

The V and J genes are TRBV19 and TRBJ1-3; no reliable D call. The germline V gene has CDR1 LNHDA and CDR2 SQIVND (reference sequence). V lost 2 bases and J 0 bases, leaving 8 bases between the germline ends. This CDR3 comprises 15 residues. CDR3 protein: CASSIQPISGNTIYF. For the CDR3, the DNA is TGTGCCAGTAGTATACAGCCCATCTCTGGAAACACCATATATTTT.

V gene TRBV5-1 combines with J gene TRBJ1-4, with D uncertain. Trimming stripped 0 bases from V and 7 bases from J, with 7 bases between. The CDR3 consists of 13 residues. Looked up from germline, CDR1 is SGHRS and CDR2 is YFSETQ. The CDR3 loop is CASSLVDSEKLFF. DNA for the CDR3: TGCGCCAGCAGCTTGGTGGACTCTGAAAAACTGTTTTTT.

This chain uses TRBV4-2 with TRBJ1-5; perhaps TRBD1 as D (5 bases). The CDR3 covers 15 residues. Trimming took off 2 bases at V and 3 bases at J, with 11 bases between the two ends. Germline CDR1 is LGHNA and CDR2 is YNFKEQ. CDR3: CASSQSLQANQPQHF. Here the CDR3 DNA reads TGTGCCAGCAGCCAAAGCTTACAGGCCAATCAGCCCCAGCATTTT.

The chain recombines TRBV6-1 with TRBJ1-5; D is undetermined. Germline-derived CDR1 and CDR2 are MNHNS and SASEGT. The V gene lost 4 bases and the J gene lost 6 bases, with 10 bases spanning the gap. The CDR3 length is 13 residues. CDR3 loop: CASSGHGVQPQHF. CDR3 nucleotides: TGTGCCAGCAGTGGGCATGGGGTTCAGCCCCAGCATTTT.

The genes are TRBV7-9 and TRBJ2-1, with D perhaps being TRBD1 or TRBD2 (6 bases each). The ends were cut back, 4 bases at V and 9 bases at J, with 16 bases in the middle. The CDR3 has 14 residues. In germline, CDR1 is SEHNR, CDR2 FQNEAQ (reference sequence). The CDR3 reads CASSSPQGGGEQFF. The CDR3 nucleotides read TGTGCCAGCAGCTCCCCACAGGGAGGAGGTGAGCAGTTCTTC.

The chain recombines TRBV7-8 with TRBJ2-5; TRBD1 agrees at 8 bases. The CDR3 spans 14 residues. The J segment lost 5 bases and the V segment lost 10 bases, leaving 12 bases of the junction unmatched. Germline-derived CDR1 and CDR2 are SGHVS and FQNEAQ. In DNA form, the CDR3 reads TGTGCCATTCATGGGACAGGCCCTACCGAGACCCAGTACTTC. This codes for CAIHGTGPTETQYF.